The sample holds a few counts of the clone carrying this TCR beta chain. The antigen remains unidentified. The sample belongs to a study of CD8 T cells in ankylosing spondylitis. Study results and caveats: Blood of patients with ankylosing spondylitis appeared to be characterized by a TCR beta motif of several highly homologous variants. Disease-linked clones were CD8+ and relatively rare in peripheral blood. Disease-associated clones were reportedly significantly overrepresented in matched ankylosing spondylitis synovial fluid.

Germline V gives CDR1 SEHNR, CDR2 FQNEAQ (reference sequence). Trimming cost V 1 base and J 4 bases, with 10 bases left between them. The CDR3 runs 14 residues. In making TCR beta libraries, quantitative 5'-RACE with molecular barcodes was used. Via MiXCR, TCRdb re-called the 5' RACE reads, giving one row per CDR3 protein. The sample has 150,000 to 200,000 distinct CDR3 sequences, 11% seen once; the top ten hold roughly 29%. The source is a male donor with ankylosing spondylitis or in good health (not recorded which). V usage is TRBV7-9 and J usage is TRBJ1-1; no definite D call. Source material: blood, either unsorted or a sorted T cell fraction (not recorded which). This CDR3 is CASSLGGSSTEAFF. The CDR3 DNA sequence: TGTGCCAGCAGCTTAGGCGGGTCAAGCACTGAAGCTTTCTTT.